The 22 T cell receptor beta chains reported below all come from one sample, sequenced in a study of cytotoxic CD8 clonotypes in ibrutinib-treated CLL. The repertoire was sequenced with immunoSEQ multiplex PCR; TCRdb's copy has only in-frame clones and lacks some. The table includes 200,000 or so clones, roughly 79% detected once. Sequences were derived from PBMCs, sampled after 12 months of ibrutinib treatment. These receptor sequences come from a human donor with chronic lymphocytic leukemia.

J is TRBJ2-3 and V is TRBV4-1; 14 bases map to TRBD2. The trim removed 6 bases at V and 0 bases at J, leaving 5 bases unmatched. The CDR3 has 17 residues. Germline CDR1 MGHRA, CDR2 YSYEKL. DNA of the CDR3: TGCGCCAGCAGGCCGGGACTAGCGGGGGCAAGCACAGATACGCAGTATTTT. Translating gives CASRPGLAGASTDTQYF.

The gene calls are TRBV14 and TRBJ1-1; D gene uncertain. This CDR3 contains 15 residues. Germline lookup yields CDR1 SGHDN and CDR2 FVKESK. The V end lost 4 bases, the J end lost 1 base, and 13 bases lay between the germline ends. The CDR3 region is CASSPARDPNTEAFF. CDR3 coding DNA: TGTGCCAGCAGCCCAGCGCGGGATCCGAACACTGAAGCTTTCTTT.

The chain couples TRBV27 to TRBJ2-7; D is possibly TRBD1 or TRBD2 (6 bases each). The V end lost 6 bases, the J end lost 7 bases, and 22 bases lay between the germline ends. The germline V gene has CDR1 MNHEY and CDR2 SMNVEV (reference sequence). The CDR3 runs to 15 residues. The CDR3 coding sequence is TGTGCCAGCAGCCGCCGAATCGGGGGCTTGAGTGAGCAGTACTTC. As protein: CASSRRIGGLSEQYF.

The genes are TRBV29-1 and TRBJ2-1, with a weak D call TRBD2 (5 bases). V was cut by 6 bases and J by 4 bases, with 16 bases left in between. The V gene's germline CDR1 is SQVTM and CDR2 ANQGSEA. CDR3 length equals 14 residues. The DNA for the CDR3 is TGCAGCGTCGGGGTACTGGCCGCGTACAATGAGCAGTTCTTC. This encodes CSVGVLAAYNEQFF.

The chain uses TRBV5-1 and TRBJ2-5; 8 positions match TRBD2. CDR1 and CDR2 from the germline V gene are SGHRS and YFSETQ. CDR3 length: 14 residues. V trimming: 7 bases; J trimming: 1 base; junction bases outside the gene matches: 6. CDR3 DNA sequence: TGCGCCAGCTCGGGTAGCGGGGTCCAAGAGACCCAGTACTTC. Amino acids: CASSGSGVQETQYF.

This clone was recorded a few times. V is TRBV29-1 and J is TRBJ2-1, with 7 nucleotides matching TRBD2. V lost 3 bases, J lost 6 bases, and 17 bases stayed unmatched. Germline assignment: CDR1 SQVTM and CDR2 ANQGSEA. This CDR3 has 17 amino acids. The CDR3 coding sequence is TGCAGCGTTGAGCCAGCGGGGTCCTTTTACGATTTCAATGAGCAGTTCTTC. Encoded protein: CSVEPAGSFYDFNEQFF.

The chain uses TRBV4-1 and TRBJ2-3, with a tentative D call TRBD1 (5 bases). The germline V and J ends were trimmed by 4 bases and 6 bases, with 20 bases remaining between them. CDR3 size: 16 residues. Germline V gene lookup returns CDR1 MGHRA and CDR2 YSYEKL. The CDR3 region is CASSRVGAPVTDTQYF. In DNA form, the CDR3 reads TGCGCCAGCAGCCGCGTTGGGGCCCCAGTGACCGATACGCAGTATTTT.

J is TRBJ2-7 and V is TRBV28; 10 bases are shared with TRBD2. This CDR3 is 16 amino acids long. Losses at the gene ends were 5 bases for V and 0 bases for J; bases not matched to a gene: 7. Germline CDR1 is MDHEN and CDR2 is SYDVKM. The CDR3 sequence: CASSLPGTSVSYEQYF. CDR3 nucleotides: TGTGCCAGCAGTCTTCCCGGGACTAGCGTCTCCTACGAGCAGTACTTC.

This clone was detected only a few times. The rearrangement joins TRBV10-3 to TRBJ1-2; no reliable D call. The CDR3 sequence is 12 residues long. Trimming took 2 bases from V and 5 from J, leaving 6 bases between them. CDR1 and CDR2 (germline): ENHRY, SYGVKD. CDR3 in DNA: TGTGCCATCAGTGAGAAGCGGTATGGCTACACCTTC. Translation: CAISEKRYGYTF.

The rearrangement uses TRBV5-1 and TRBJ2-5; perhaps TRBD2 as D (6 bases). Germline lookup yields CDR1 SGHRS and CDR2 YFSETQ. The length of the CDR3 is 13 residues. V gave up 5 bases and J gave up 3 bases, with 11 bases separating them. The CDR3 is CASRVSGEETQYF. The DNA for the CDR3 is TGCGCCAGCAGGGTTAGCGGAGAAGAGACCCAGTACTTC.

V is TRBV18 and J is TRBJ2-7; 7 bases are a match to TRBD2. V lost 0 bases, J lost 5 bases, and 7 bases stayed unmatched. This CDR3 is 15 amino acids long. Germline values: CDR1 KGHSH, CDR2 LQKENI. The CDR3 DNA follows: TGTGCCAGCTCACCACCCTCCCTAGCGGCAAACGAGCAGTACTTC. Its translation is CASSPPSLAANEQYF.

This sequence joins TRBV5-1 and TRBJ1-4; unclear D gene. The length of the CDR3 is 14 residues. CDR1 is SGHRS and CDR2 is YFSETQ in the germline V gene. V dropped 6 bases and J dropped 0 bases, with 9 bases sitting between them. The CDR3 is CASKPQATNEKLFF. CDR3 sequence (DNA): TGCGCCAGCAAACCACAAGCAACTAATGAAAAACTGTTTTTT.

The V and J genes are TRBV2 and TRBJ2-7; possibly TRBD1 for D (6 bases). The V and J ends lost 6 bases and 2 bases respectively, with 17 bases between them. The CDR3 has 15 amino acids. Germline V gene sequence: CDR1 SNHLY, CDR2 FYNNEI. The CDR3 region is CASSLVWTVTYEQYF. DNA of the CDR3: TGTGCCAGCAGCCTAGTGTGGACAGTAACCTACGAGCAGTACTTC.

The chain links TRBV4-1 to TRBJ2-5, with 14 bases identical to TRBD2. V gave up 0 bases and J gave up 5 bases; unmatched junction bases: 8. Germline V gene data show CDR1 as MGHRA and CDR2 as YSYEKL. The CDR3 extends over 18 amino acids. Written as DNA, the CDR3 is TGCGCCAGCAGCCAAGAACCCCGACTAGCGGGGGGGCCGGAGACCCAGTACTTC. This gives the protein CASSQEPRLAGGPETQYF.

This clone has a handful of counts. This chain links TRBV4-1 with TRBJ2-1, with 9 bases identical to TRBD1. The V and J ends lost 4 bases and 8 bases, in that order; junction bases with no gene match: 9. Looked up from germline, CDR1 is MGHRA and CDR2 is YSYEKL. This CDR3 contains 15 residues. In DNA form, the CDR3 reads TGCGCCAGCAGCCTCCAATGGGACAGGGACTATGAGCAGTTCTTC. Translation: CASSLQWDRDYEQFF.

The V gene is TRBV10-1, the J gene TRBJ2-1, with 9 bases aligning to TRBD1. The germline V gene encodes CDR1 WNHNN and CDR2 SYGVQD (reference sequence). V dropped 5 bases and J dropped 2; count of bases not matched to a gene: 4. The CDR3 covers 15 residues. The CDR3 protein is CASSRTGEAYNEQFF. CDR3 nucleotide sequence: TGCGCCAGCAGTCGGACAGGGGAGGCCTACAATGAGCAGTTCTTC.

This clone occurred once. The sample has other DNA sequences that encode this CDR3 too. V gene TRBV27 combines with J gene TRBJ1-1; D is possibly TRBD1 (6 bases). The CDR3 contains 12 residues. The V end was cut by 5 bases, the J end by 12 bases, with 16 bases between. The V gene's germline CDR1 is MNHEY and CDR2 SMNVEV (reference sequence). The CDR3 region has the DNA TGTGCCAGCAGTGGGGGCACAGGGCGGCCTTTCTTT. It codes for CASSGGTGRPFF.

This clone was observed a few times. The rearrangement uses TRBV7-8 and TRBJ1-2; the D gene is possibly TRBD1 (6 bases). This CDR3 comprises 17 residues. Trimming removed 4 bases at V and 5 bases at J, with 23 bases between. Germline V gene lookup returns CDR1 SGHVS and CDR2 FQNEAQ. The DNA for the CDR3 is TGTGCCAGCAGCTCCGTTCTCACCAACCAGGGGTGGTATGGCTACACCTTC. It yields the protein CASSSVLTNQGWYGYTF.

V is TRBV11-2 and J is TRBJ1-3; no reliable D call. Germline values: CDR1 SGHAT, CDR2 FQNNGV. V lost 5 bases and J 4 bases, leaving 15 bases between the germline ends. The CDR3 has 15 amino acids. CDR3 protein: CASSVMAMGGNTIYF. The DNA of the CDR3 is TGTGCCAGCAGCGTCATGGCCATGGGAGGAAACACCATATATTTT.

The genes are TRBV5-1 and TRBJ2-5; possibly TRBD2 for D (6 bases). The V end lost 4 bases, the J end lost 7 bases, and 17 bases lay between the germline ends. This CDR3 comprises 14 residues. Germline CDR1 is SGHRS and CDR2 is YFSETQ. As DNA, the CDR3 is TGCGCCAGCAGCGGCGGGACTTCCGGGGGGACCCAGTACTTC. Its protein is CASSGGTSGGTQYF.

This sequence joins TRBV5-1 and TRBJ2-5; D is possibly TRBD1 or TRBD2 (5 bases each). Trimming pared 0 bases from V and 3 bases from J, leaving 15 bases between. Germline V gene lookup returns CDR1 SGHRS and CDR2 YFSETQ. CDR3 size: 16 residues. Here the CDR3 reads CASSLVGRVIEETQYF. The CDR3 DNA is TGCGCCAGCAGCTTGGTGGGGCGGGTCATCGAAGAGACCCAGTACTTC.

The gene calls are TRBV2 and TRBJ2-1; 8 bases are shared with TRBD2. Trimming took 9 bases from V and 1 from J; bases not matched to a gene: 11. Germline CDR1 and CDR2: SNHLY and FYNNEI. This CDR3 is built from 16 residues. The CDR3 loop is CASHGGTSGSYNEQFF. CDR3 bases: TGTGCCAGTCACGGGGGCACTAGCGGATCCTACAATGAGCAGTTCTTC.